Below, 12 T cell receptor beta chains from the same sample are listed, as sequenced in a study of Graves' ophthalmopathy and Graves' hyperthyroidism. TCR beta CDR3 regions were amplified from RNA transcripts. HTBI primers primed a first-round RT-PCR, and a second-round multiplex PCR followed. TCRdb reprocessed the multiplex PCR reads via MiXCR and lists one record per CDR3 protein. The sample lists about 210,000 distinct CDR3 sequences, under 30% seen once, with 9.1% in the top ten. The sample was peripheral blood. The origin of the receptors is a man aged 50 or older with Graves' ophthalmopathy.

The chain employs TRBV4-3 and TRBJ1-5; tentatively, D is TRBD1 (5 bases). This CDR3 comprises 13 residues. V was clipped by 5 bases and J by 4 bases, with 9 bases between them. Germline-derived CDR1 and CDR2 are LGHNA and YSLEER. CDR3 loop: CASSWDLNQPQHF. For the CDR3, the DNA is TGCGCCAGCAGCTGGGACCTAAATCAGCCCCAGCATTTT.

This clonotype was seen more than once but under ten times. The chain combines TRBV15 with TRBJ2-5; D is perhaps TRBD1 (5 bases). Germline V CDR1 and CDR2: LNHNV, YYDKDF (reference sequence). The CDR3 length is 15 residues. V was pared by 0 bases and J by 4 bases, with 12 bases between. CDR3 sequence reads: CATSRDAGQGETQYF. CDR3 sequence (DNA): TGTGCCACCAGCAGAGATGCTGGGCAGGGAGAGACCCAGTACTTC. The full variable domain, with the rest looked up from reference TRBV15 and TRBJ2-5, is DAMVIQNPRYQVTQFGKPVTLSCSQTLNHNVMYWYQQKSSQAPKLLFHYYDKDFNNEADTPDNFQSRRPNTSFCFLDIRSPGLGDTAMYLCATSRDAGQGETQYFGPGTRLLVL.

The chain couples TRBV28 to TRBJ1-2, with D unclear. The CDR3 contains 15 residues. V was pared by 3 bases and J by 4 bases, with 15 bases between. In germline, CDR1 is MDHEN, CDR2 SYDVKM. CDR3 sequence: CASSFPVRAGYGYTF. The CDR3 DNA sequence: TGTGCCAGCAGTTTCCCCGTCCGGGCGGGCTATGGCTACACCTTC.

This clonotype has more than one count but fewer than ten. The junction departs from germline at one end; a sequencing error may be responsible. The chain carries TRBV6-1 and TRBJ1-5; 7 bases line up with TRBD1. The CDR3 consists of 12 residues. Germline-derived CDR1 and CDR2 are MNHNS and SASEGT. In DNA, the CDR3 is TGTGCCAGCGCTCGGAGGTGGGACAGCATGAATTTT. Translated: CASARRWDSMNF.

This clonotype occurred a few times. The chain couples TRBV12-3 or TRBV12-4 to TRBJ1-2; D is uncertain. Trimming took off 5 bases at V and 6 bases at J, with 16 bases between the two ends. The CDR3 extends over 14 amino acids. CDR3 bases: TGTGCCAGCAGTACGAAAGGGTCTGGAGATGGCTACACCTTC. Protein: CASSTKGSGDGYTF.

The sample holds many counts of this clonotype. The CDR3: CAISEGGDQYF. The CDR3 nucleotides read TGTGCCATCAGTGAGGGTGGGGACCAGTACTTC. The V and J genes are TRBV10-3 and TRBJ2-5; D remains unclear. Trimming took 2 bases from V and 10 from J, leaving 8 bases between them. The CDR3 covers 11 residues. Germline V gene sequence: CDR1 ENHRY, CDR2 SYGVKD.

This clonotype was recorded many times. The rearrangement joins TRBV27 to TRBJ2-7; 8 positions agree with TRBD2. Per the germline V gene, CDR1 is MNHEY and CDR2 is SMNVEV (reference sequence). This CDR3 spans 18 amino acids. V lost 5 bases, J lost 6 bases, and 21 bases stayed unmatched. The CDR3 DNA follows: TGTGCCAGCAGTCTCCGGGGCTTAACGGGACTAGACCCGCGCGAGCAGTACTTC. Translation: CASSLRGLTGLDPREQYF.

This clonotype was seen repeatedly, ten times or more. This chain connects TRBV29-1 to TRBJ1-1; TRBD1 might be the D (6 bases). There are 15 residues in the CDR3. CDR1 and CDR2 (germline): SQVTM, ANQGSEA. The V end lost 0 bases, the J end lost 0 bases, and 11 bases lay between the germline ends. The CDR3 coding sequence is TGCAGCGTTGAAGAGAGGGGGGCCTTGAACACTGAAGCTTTCTTT. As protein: CSVEERGALNTEAFF. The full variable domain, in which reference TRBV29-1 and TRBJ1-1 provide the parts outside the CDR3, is SAVISQKPSRDICQRGTSLTIQCQVDSQVTMMFWYRQQPGQSLTLIATANQGSEATYESGFVIDKFPISRPNLTFSTLTVSNMSPEDSSIYLCSVEERGALNTEAFFGQGTRLTVV.

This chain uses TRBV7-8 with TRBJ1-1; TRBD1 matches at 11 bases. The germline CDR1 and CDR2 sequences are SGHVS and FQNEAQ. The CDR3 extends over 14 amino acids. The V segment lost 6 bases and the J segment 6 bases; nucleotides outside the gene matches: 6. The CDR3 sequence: CASSLWGQGAEAFF. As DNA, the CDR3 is TGTGCCAGCAGTCTCTGGGGACAGGGGGCTGAAGCTTTCTTT.

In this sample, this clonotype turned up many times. This CDR3 reads CATSRATKYQETQYF. In nucleotides, the CDR3 is TGTGCCACCAGCAGAGCGACGAAATACCAAGAGACCCAGTACTTC. The chain carries TRBV15 and TRBJ2-5; D unresolved. V was clipped by 1 base and J by 0 bases, with 9 bases between them. The CDR3 runs 15 residues. CDR1 is LNHNV and CDR2 is YYDKDF in the germline V gene (reference sequence).

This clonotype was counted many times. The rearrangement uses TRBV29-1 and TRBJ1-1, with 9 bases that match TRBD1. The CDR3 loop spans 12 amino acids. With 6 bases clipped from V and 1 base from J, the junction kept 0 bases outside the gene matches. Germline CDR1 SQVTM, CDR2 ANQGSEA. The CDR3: CSVGQGNTEAFF. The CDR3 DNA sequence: TGCAGCGTGGGACAGGGGAACACTGAAGCTTTCTTT.

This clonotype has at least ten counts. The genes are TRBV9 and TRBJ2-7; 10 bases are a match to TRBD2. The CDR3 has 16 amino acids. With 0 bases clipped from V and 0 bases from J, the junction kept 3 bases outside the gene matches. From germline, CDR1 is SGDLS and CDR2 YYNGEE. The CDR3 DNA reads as TGTGCCAGCAGCGTAGGTGGACTAGCGGTCTCCTACGAGCAGTACTTC. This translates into CASSVGGLAVSYEQYF.